The 11 T cell receptor beta chains given below trace back to one sample, sequenced in a study of blood T cell repertoires in COVID-19. Sequencing was performed with immunoSEQ multiplex PCR; in TCRdb, only in-frame clones are kept and a portion is missing. The profile covers more than 300,000 clones, with more than 85% appearing a single time and roughly 18% taken by the ten largest. What was sequenced was PBMCs or T cells enriched from blood (not recorded which). The receptor set was obtained from a woman aged 25 to 39 who had recovered from COVID-19.

The rearrangement links TRBV28 to TRBJ1-1; no clear D gene. V dropped 2 bases and J dropped 1 base, with 11 bases sitting between them. Germline values: CDR1 MDHEN, CDR2 SYDVKM. The CDR3 has 15 residues. The CDR3 reads CASSLPFGRNTEAFF. CDR3 in DNA: TGTGCCAGCAGTTTACCCTTTGGGAGGAACACTGAAGCTTTCTTT.

This rearrangement joins TRBV5-1 to TRBJ2-7; possibly TRBD2 for D (6 bases). The CDR3 length is 15 residues. Germline CDR1 SGHRS, CDR2 YFSETQ. The germline V and J ends were trimmed by 4 bases and 6 bases, with 20 bases remaining between them. This CDR3 reads CASSPPTSTLSEQYF. The CDR3 DNA reads TGCGCCAGCAGCCCCCCAACTAGCACCCTCTCCGAGCAGTACTTC.

The chain links TRBV15 to TRBJ1-4, with D unclear. There are 12 residues in the CDR3. Between the trimmed V and J ends, which lost 8 bases and 8 bases, there was a span of 12 bases. CDR1 and CDR2 from the germline V gene are LNHNV and YYDKDF (reference sequence). CDR3 in amino acids: CATRQVQEKLFF. CDR3 nucleotide sequence: TGTGCCACCCGCCAAGTACAGGAAAAACTGTTTTTT.

The CDR3 DNA follows: TGCGCCAGCAGCCAAGAGGGGACAGGGTACTACAATGAGCAGTTCTTC. It yields the protein CASSQEGTGYYNEQFF. The chain recombines TRBV4-1 with TRBJ2-1; 9 nucleotides line up with TRBD1. Per germline, CDR1 MGHRA and CDR2 YSYEKL. The CDR3 extends over 16 amino acids. V dropped 0 bases and J dropped 3; count of bases not matched to a gene: 3.

The genes are TRBV4-1 and TRBJ2-7; TRBD2 agrees at 16 bases. CDR1 is MGHRA, CDR2 YSYEKL, per germline. V gave up 6 bases and J gave up 4 bases; unmatched junction bases: 9. The CDR3 sequence is 17 residues long. The CDR3 reads CASRQTGLAGGMYEQYF. The CDR3 nucleotides read TGCGCCAGCAGGCAAACGGGACTAGCGGGAGGGATGTACGAGCAGTACTTC.

This chain connects TRBV5-1 to TRBJ2-1, with 8 bases aligning to TRBD2. Germline CDR1 reads SGHRS; CDR2 reads YFSETQ. The CDR3 covers 19 residues. V shed 4 bases, J shed 7 bases, and the junction held 22 bases outside the gene matches. CDR3 loop: CASSGRASKRELVGNEQFF. CDR3 nucleotide sequence: TGCGCCAGCAGCGGAAGGGCCTCAAAGCGGGAGCTAGTTGGGAATGAGCAGTTCTTC.

DNA of the CDR3: TGCGCCAGCAGCCAATCACCGGCAGGGCCCACTGAAGCTTTCTTT. It encodes CASSQSPAGPTEAFF. This sequence joins TRBV4-3 and TRBJ1-1; D perhaps matches TRBD1 (5 bases). Germline V CDR1 and CDR2: LGHNA, YSLEER. This CDR3 is 15 amino acids long. Trimming left V 2 bases short and J 4 bases short, with 14 bases between.

The count of this clone is one. The chain carries TRBV27 and TRBJ2-3; TRBD1 is a possible D gene (6 bases). Trimming removed 6 bases at V and 0 bases at J, with 16 bases between. The CDR3 is 16 residues long. In germline, CDR1 is MNHEY, CDR2 SMNVEV (reference sequence). CDR3 region: CASSPIGQLSTDTQYF. CDR3 sequence (DNA): TGTGCCAGCAGCCCTATCGGACAGCTTAGCACAGATACGCAGTATTTT.

The V and J genes are TRBV24-1 and TRBJ2-7; 7 bases are shared with TRBD2. Looked up from germline, CDR1 is KGHDR and CDR2 is SFDVKD. The CDR3 has 12 amino acids. The V and J ends lost 5 bases and 3 bases, in that order; junction bases with no gene match: 0. CDR3 nucleotides: TGTGCCACCAGTGCGGGGGGCTACGAGCAGTACTTC. Amino acids: CATSAGGYEQYF.

This chain joins TRBV6-5 and TRBJ1-1, with 9 nucleotides matching TRBD1. Germline V lookup: CDR1 MNHEY, CDR2 SVGAGI. There are 13 residues in the CDR3. With V trimmed by 0 bases and J by 10 bases, 3 bases remained unmatched. This chain's CDR3 is CASSYSGTGRAFF. The CDR3 DNA reads TGTGCCAGCAGTTACTCGGGGACAGGGCGAGCTTTCTTT.

This sequence joins TRBV5-1 and TRBJ1-5; TRBD1 aligns across 12 bases. The CDR3 consists of 15 residues. CDR1 and CDR2 (germline): SGHRS, YFSETQ. Germline trimming cut 5 bases from V and 5 bases from J; bases unmatched to any gene: 5. The CDR3 loop reads CASRPGTGGDQPQHF. CDR3 nucleotides: TGCGCCAGCAGGCCCGGGACAGGGGGCGATCAGCCCCAGCATTTT.